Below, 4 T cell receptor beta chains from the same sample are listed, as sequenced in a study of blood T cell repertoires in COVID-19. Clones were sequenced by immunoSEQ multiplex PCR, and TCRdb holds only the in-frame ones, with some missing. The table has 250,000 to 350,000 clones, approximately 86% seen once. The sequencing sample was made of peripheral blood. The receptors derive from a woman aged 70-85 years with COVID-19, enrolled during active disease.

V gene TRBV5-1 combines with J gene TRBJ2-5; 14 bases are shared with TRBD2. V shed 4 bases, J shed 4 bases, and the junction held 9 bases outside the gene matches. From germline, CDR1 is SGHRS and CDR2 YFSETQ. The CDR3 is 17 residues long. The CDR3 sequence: CASSTGLAGGAPETQYF. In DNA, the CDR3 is TGCGCCAGCAGCACCGGACTAGCGGGGGGCGCCCCAGAGACCCAGTACTTC. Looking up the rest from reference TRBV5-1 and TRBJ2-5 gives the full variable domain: KAGVTQTPRYLIKTRGQQVTLSCSPISGHRSVSWYQQTPGQGLQFLFEYFSETQRNKGNFPGRFSGRQFSNSRSEMNVSTLELGDSALYLCASSTGLAGGAPETQYFGPGTRLLVL.

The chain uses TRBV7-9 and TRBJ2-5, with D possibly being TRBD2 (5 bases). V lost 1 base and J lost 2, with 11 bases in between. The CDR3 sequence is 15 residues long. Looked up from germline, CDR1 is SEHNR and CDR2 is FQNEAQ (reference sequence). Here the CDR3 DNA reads TGTGCCAGCAGCTTAGACCCGGGATATCAAGAGACCCAGTACTTC. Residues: CASSLDPGYQETQYF. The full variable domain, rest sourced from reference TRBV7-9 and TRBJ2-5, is DTGVSQNPRHKITKRGQNVTFRCDPISEHNRLYWYRQTLGQGPEFLTYFQNEAQLEKSRLLSDRFSAERPKGSFSTLEIQRTEQGDSAMYLCASSLDPGYQETQYFGPGTRLLVL.

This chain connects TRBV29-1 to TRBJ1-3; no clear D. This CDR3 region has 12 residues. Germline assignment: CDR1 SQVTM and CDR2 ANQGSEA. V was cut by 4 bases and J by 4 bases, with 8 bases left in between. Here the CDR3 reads CSVGGFGNTIYF. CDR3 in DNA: TGCAGCGTTGGCGGATTCGGAAACACCATATATTTT. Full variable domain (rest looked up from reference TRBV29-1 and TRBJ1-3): SAVISQKPSRDICQRGTSLTIQCQVDSQVTMMFWYRQQPGQSLTLIATANQGSEATYESGFVIDKFPISRPNLTFSTLTVSNMSPEDSSIYLCSVGGFGNTIYFGEGSWLTVV.

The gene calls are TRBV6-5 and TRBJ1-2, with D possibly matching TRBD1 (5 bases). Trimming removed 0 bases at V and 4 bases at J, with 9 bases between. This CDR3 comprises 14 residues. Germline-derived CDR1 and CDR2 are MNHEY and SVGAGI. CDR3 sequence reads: CASSYSRQFYGYTF. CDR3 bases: TGTGCCAGCAGTTACTCGAGACAGTTCTATGGCTACACCTTC.